These 27 T cell receptor beta chains originate from one sample sequenced in a study of CD8 T cells in ankylosing spondylitis. TCRdb ran MiXCR on the 5' RACE reads and lists one entry per CDR3 protein. The repertoire holds 20,000 to 25,000 distinct CDR3 sequences, with approximately 13% as singletons. Sequences were obtained from blood. The receptors shown here come from a male donor with ankylosing spondylitis or in good health (not recorded which).

The chain is built from TRBV5-1 and TRBJ2-2; possibly TRBD1 for D (6 bases). CDR3 length: 14 amino acids. Germline-derived CDR1 and CDR2 are SGHRS and YFSETQ. V lost 4 bases and J lost 7, with 14 bases in between. As DNA, the CDR3 is TGCGCCAGCAGCCCTCACAGGGCGGTCGGGGAGCTGTTTTTT. As protein: CASSPHRAVGELFF.

The J gene is TRBJ2-1, the V gene TRBV9; 9 nucleotides line up with TRBD2. Looked up from germline, CDR1 is SGDLS and CDR2 is YYNGEE. The ends lost 4 bases at V and 3 bases at J; junction bases unmatched: 5. This CDR3 has 15 amino acids. The CDR3 protein is CASSRSGGDYNEQFF. CDR3 coding DNA: TGTGCCAGCAGCCGTAGCGGGGGCGACTACAATGAGCAGTTCTTC.

The chain joins TRBV20-1 to TRBJ1-5, with D unresolved. The length of the CDR3 is 13 residues. Trimming stripped 3 bases from V and 7 bases from J, with 13 bases between. Germline V gives CDR1 DFQATT, CDR2 SNEGSKA (reference sequence). In nucleotides, the CDR3 is TGCAGTGCTAGGTTCGGGCGAGGGCAGCCCCAGCATTTT. Protein product: CSARFGRGQPQHF.

This clonotype was seen only a few times. V gene TRBV27 combines with J gene TRBJ2-2, with a possible D match to TRBD2 (6 bases). The CDR3 is 15 amino acids. In germline, CDR1 is MNHEY, CDR2 SMNVEV (reference sequence). Trimming cost V 3 bases and J 6 bases, with 14 bases left between them. CDR3 sequence reads: CASSLEGLFAGELFF. CDR3 nucleotide sequence: TGTGCCAGCAGTTTGGAGGGGTTGTTTGCCGGGGAGCTGTTTTTT.

This clonotype was counted at least ten times. The CDR3 sequence is CASSADASPHLDEQYF. CDR3 nucleotides: TGTGCCAGCAGCGCCGACGCTAGCCCCCATTTGGACGAGCAGTACTTC. J is TRBJ2-7 and V is TRBV9; D perhaps matches TRBD2 (5 bases). This CDR3 spans 16 amino acids. The germline V and J ends were trimmed by 3 bases and 5 bases, with 21 bases remaining between them. Germline loops: CDR1 SGDLS, CDR2 YYNGEE.

The V call is TRBV28, the J call TRBJ2-3; TRBD2 agrees at 11 bases. This CDR3 spans 15 amino acids. J gave up 5 bases and V 4 bases, and 5 bases lay outside the gene matches. CDR1 MDHEN and CDR2 SYDVKM come from the germline V gene. CDR3 protein: CASSSLLAGGDTQYF. Written as DNA, the CDR3 is TGTGCCAGCAGTTCCCTTCTAGCGGGGGGAGATACGCAGTATTTT.

The chain links TRBV20-1 to TRBJ2-5; D gene unclear. Germline assignment: CDR1 DFQATT and CDR2 SNEGSKA (reference sequence). Trimming shortened V by 7 bases and J by 3 bases, and 12 bases separated the two germline ends. The length of the CDR3 is 12 residues. This CDR3 is CSVVRVEETQYF. The DNA for the CDR3 is TGCAGTGTGGTAAGGGTCGAAGAGACCCAGTACTTC.

This clonotype was counted between two and nine times. This chain joins TRBV10-3 and TRBJ2-1, with no clear D. With 4 bases removed from V and 7 bases from J, the gap between germline ends came to 11 bases. Germline-derived CDR1 and CDR2 are ENHRY and SYGVKD. CDR3 length: 13 amino acids. CDR3 amino acids: CAISVTVRNEQFF. Written as DNA, the CDR3 is TGTGCCATCAGTGTGACGGTCCGGAATGAGCAGTTCTTC.

This clonotype was recorded a few times. V usage is TRBV5-4 and J usage is TRBJ2-1; D unresolved. V lost 0 bases and J lost 5, with 9 bases in between. The germline V gene encodes CDR1 SGHNT and CDR2 YYREEE (reference sequence). This CDR3 has 14 amino acids. The CDR3 DNA sequence: TGTGCCAGCAGCTTGGTTCAGGCCAACAATGAGCAGTTCTTC. Protein product: CASSLVQANNEQFF.

J is TRBJ1-5 and V is TRBV14, with 12 bases that match TRBD1. Germline CDR1 SGHDN, CDR2 FVKESK. The length of the CDR3 is 17 residues. V shed 1 base, J shed 7 bases, and the junction held 8 bases outside the gene matches. CDR3 in amino acids: CASSQAGTGGLKQPQHF. DNA of the CDR3: TGTGCCAGCAGCCAAGCCGGGACAGGGGGCTTAAAGCAGCCCCAGCATTTT.

This clonotype was detected many times. The CDR3 coding sequence is TGTGCCAGCTCATCCAGGAGCTCCTACGAGCAGTACTTC. This gives the protein CASSSRSSYEQYF. This chain uses TRBV18 with TRBJ2-7; D uncertain. Germline lookup yields CDR1 KGHSH and CDR2 LQKENI. The CDR3 length is 13 residues. V dropped 5 bases and J dropped 0 bases, with 8 bases sitting between them.

This clonotype was observed at least ten times. The chain uses TRBV20-1 and TRBJ2-1; tentatively, D is TRBD2 (5 bases). The CDR3 covers 15 residues. Germline assignment: CDR1 DFQATT and CDR2 SNEGSKA (reference sequence). Deletions cut 4 bases from V and 3 bases from J, with 16 bases between. This CDR3 reads CSATGLSENYNEQFF. CDR3 nucleotide sequence: TGCAGTGCTACCGGACTCTCAGAGAACTACAATGAGCAGTTCTTC.

There are a few counts of this clonotype. The chain couples TRBV4-2 to TRBJ2-3; 11 bases line up with TRBD2. V trimming: 1 base; J trimming: 6 bases; junction bases outside the gene matches: 6. This CDR3 region has 16 residues. CDR1 is LGHNA and CDR2 is YNFKEQ in the germline V gene. The CDR3 protein is CASSQALAGGSDTQYF. As DNA, the CDR3 is TGTGCCAGCAGCCAAGCCCTAGCGGGGGGATCGGATACGCAGTATTTT.

The rearrangement links TRBV4-1 to TRBJ1-1; D is ambiguous. Germline V gene sequence: CDR1 MGHRA, CDR2 YSYEKL. Trimming stripped 0 bases from V and 5 bases from J, with 10 bases between. The CDR3 is 14 residues long. The CDR3 region is CASSQDLGYTEAFF. The CDR3 nucleotides are TGCGCCAGCAGCCAAGATCTCGGGTATACTGAAGCTTTCTTT.

The CDR3 DNA is TGTGCCAGCAGCCAACGGGGGGGCCGCACAGATACGCAGTATTTT. Its protein product is CASSQRGGRTDTQYF. V usage is TRBV14 and J usage is TRBJ2-3, with TRBD2 matching over 8 bases. CDR3 length equals 15 residues. Trimming took 2 bases from V and 1 from J; bases not matched to a gene: 2. Germline V lookup: CDR1 SGHDN, CDR2 FVKESK.

This clonotype appeared many times. This chain uses TRBV7-2 with TRBJ2-1; 8 positions match TRBD2. The germline gives CDR1 SGHTA, CDR2 FQGNSA. V lost 1 base to trimming and J lost 4 bases; unmatched junction nucleotides: 6. The length of the CDR3 is 16 residues. The CDR3: CASSLVSGGTYNEQFF. CDR3 DNA: TGTGCCAGCAGCTTAGTCAGCGGGGGCACTTACAATGAGCAGTTCTTC.

This clonotype was counted many times. The J gene is TRBJ2-3, the V gene TRBV28; no firm D call. This CDR3 spans 13 amino acids. V shed 11 bases and J shed 1 base, with 13 bases lying between them. Per the germline V gene, CDR1 is MDHEN and CDR2 is SYDVKM. The CDR3 DNA sequence: TGTGCCGCCTCGGATGCGGGCACAGATACGCAGTATTTT. Its protein is CAASDAGTDTQYF. Based on the CDR3 plus reference TRBV28 and TRBJ2-3, the full variable domain is DVKVTQSSRYLVKRTGEKVFLECVQDMDHENMFWYRQDPGLGLRLIYFSYDVKMKEKGDIPEGYSVSREKKERFSLILESASTNQTSMYLCAASDAGTDTQYFGPGTRLTVL.

This chain links TRBV3-1 with TRBJ2-1; the D gene is possibly TRBD1 (6 bases). Germline V CDR1 and CDR2: LGHDT, YNNKEL (reference sequence). V was pared by 0 bases and J by 6 bases, with 12 bases between. The CDR3 is 15 amino acids. CDR3 nucleotide sequence: TGTGCCAGCAGCCAAGAGGGGGCTCTCGTCAATGAGCAGTTCTTC. As protein: CASSQEGALVNEQFF.

This clonotype was counted only a few times. The V call is TRBV7-2, the J call TRBJ2-7, with 13 bases identical to TRBD2. The V segment lost 1 base and the J segment 4 bases; nucleotides outside the gene matches: 7. This CDR3 has 17 residues. Per germline, CDR1 SGHTA and CDR2 FQGNSA. For the CDR3, the DNA is TGTGCCAGCAGCTTAGGAGGGACTAGCGGGATCGGTTACGAGCAGTACTTC. Its protein is CASSLGGTSGIGYEQYF.

The CDR3 DNA sequence: TGTGCCAGCAGCTTAGCGGACAATGAGCAGTTCTTC. This encodes CASSLADNEQFF. This sequence joins TRBV7-6 and TRBJ2-1; D gene uncertain. In germline, CDR1 is SGHVS, CDR2 FNYEAQ. The CDR3 covers 12 residues. Trimming removed 0 bases from V and 5 bases from J, with 2 bases in between. The full variable domain, its missing parts supplied by reference TRBV7-6 and TRBJ2-1, is GAGVSQSPRYKVTKRGQDVALRCDPISGHVSLYWYRQALGQGPEFLTYFNYEAQQDKSGLPNDRFSAERPEGSISTLTIQRTEQRDSAMYRCASSLADNEQFFGPGTRLTVL.

The chain uses TRBV6-6 and TRBJ2-3; 13 positions match TRBD2. Germline trimming cut 6 bases from V and 8 bases from J; bases unmatched to any gene: 11. The CDR3 runs 16 residues. Germline values: CDR1 MNHNY, CDR2 SVGAGI (reference sequence). The chain's CDR3 is CASSLGLAGDRVTQYF. DNA of the CDR3: TGTGCCAGCAGCCTCGGACTAGCGGGAGACAGGGTTACGCAGTATTTT.

This clonotype was detected ten times or more. The V and J genes are TRBV20-1 and TRBJ2-3; D gene ambiguous. Germline CDR1 DFQATT, CDR2 SNEGSKA (reference sequence). Trimming took off 0 bases at V and 2 bases at J, with 12 bases between the two ends. The CDR3 spans 15 residues. The CDR3 bases are TGCAGTGCTAGAGATCTTAGCTCGGCCACAGATACGCAGTATTTT. Amino acids: CSARDLSSATDTQYF.

Only one count was recorded for this clonotype. The chain uses TRBV28 and TRBJ2-1; D not certain. From germline, CDR1 is MDHEN and CDR2 SYDVKM. Trimming left V 6 bases short and J 6 bases short, with 9 bases between. The CDR3 loop spans 12 amino acids. The CDR3 reads CASSPPRNEQFF. CDR3 nucleotide sequence: TGTGCCAGCAGCCCCCCTCGCAATGAGCAGTTCTTC. The variable domain in full, completed from reference TRBV28 and TRBJ2-1, reads DVKVTQSSRYLVKRTGEKVFLECVQDMDHENMFWYRQDPGLGLRLIYFSYDVKMKEKGDIPEGYSVSREKKERFSLILESASTNQTSMYLCASSPPRNEQFFGPGTRLTVL.

This clonotype is medium-sized in the sample. The V and J genes are TRBV20-1 and TRBJ2-1, with a tentative D call TRBD1 (5 bases). The CDR3 length is 13 residues. The germline V and J ends were trimmed by 5 bases and 5 bases, with 13 bases remaining between them. CDR1 DFQATT and CDR2 SNEGSKA come from the germline V gene (reference sequence). The CDR3 loop is CSAPRQRNNEQFF. CDR3 bases: TGCAGTGCTCCTAGACAGAGAAACAATGAGCAGTTCTTC.

This clonotype is labeled as medium-sized. The chain couples TRBV12-3 or TRBV12-4 to TRBJ1-4; possible D gene TRBD1, 6 bases. Trimming left V 5 bases short and J 7 bases short, with 14 bases between. The CDR3 extends over 14 amino acids. The CDR3 is CASSGGPLSEKLFF. As DNA, the CDR3 is TGTGCCAGCAGTGGGGGCCCTCTTAGTGAAAAACTGTTTTTT.

The V call is TRBV5-1, the J call TRBJ2-2; possibly TRBD1 for D (6 bases). In germline, CDR1 is SGHRS, CDR2 YFSETQ. Trimming took 2 bases from V and 7 from J, leaving 12 bases between them. The CDR3 is 14 residues long. The CDR3: CASSFSQGGGELFF. As DNA, the CDR3 is TGCGCCAGCAGCTTTTCACAGGGCGGCGGGGAGCTGTTTTTT.

This clonotype came up a few times. One end of the junction varies from germline; a read error may be responsible. V is TRBV7-2 and J is TRBJ2-3; TRBD2 aligns across 15 bases. CDR1 is SGHTA, CDR2 FQGNSA, per germline. The CDR3 consists of 15 residues. The CDR3 loop reads CASSSHGTSGGLKDF. CDR3 nucleotide sequence: TGTGCCAGCAGCTCTCACGGGACTAGCGGGGGGCTGAAAGATTTT.